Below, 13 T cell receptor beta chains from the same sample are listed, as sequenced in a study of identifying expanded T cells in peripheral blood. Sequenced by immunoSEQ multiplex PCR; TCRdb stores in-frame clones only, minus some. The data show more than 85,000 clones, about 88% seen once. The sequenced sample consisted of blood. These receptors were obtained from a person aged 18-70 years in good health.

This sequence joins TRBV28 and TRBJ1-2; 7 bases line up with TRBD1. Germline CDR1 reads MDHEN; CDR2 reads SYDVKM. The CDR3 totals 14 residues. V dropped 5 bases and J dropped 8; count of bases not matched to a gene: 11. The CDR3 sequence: CASSEQGKFGGYTF. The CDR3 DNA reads TGTGCCAGCAGTGAACAGGGGAAATTTGGCGGCTACACCTTC.

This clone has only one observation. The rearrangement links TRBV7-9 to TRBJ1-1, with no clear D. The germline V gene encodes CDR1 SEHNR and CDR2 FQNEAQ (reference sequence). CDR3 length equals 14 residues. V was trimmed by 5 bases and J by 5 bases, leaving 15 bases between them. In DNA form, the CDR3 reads TGTGCCAGCAGCCCACAGACTACACTTACTGAAGCTTTCTTT. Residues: CASSPQTTLTEAFF.

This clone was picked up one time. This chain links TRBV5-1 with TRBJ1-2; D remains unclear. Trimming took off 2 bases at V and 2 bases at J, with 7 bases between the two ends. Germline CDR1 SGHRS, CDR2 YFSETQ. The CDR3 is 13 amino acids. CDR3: CASSLGQNYGYTF. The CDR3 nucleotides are TGCGCCAGCAGCTTAGGCCAGAACTATGGCTACACCTTC.

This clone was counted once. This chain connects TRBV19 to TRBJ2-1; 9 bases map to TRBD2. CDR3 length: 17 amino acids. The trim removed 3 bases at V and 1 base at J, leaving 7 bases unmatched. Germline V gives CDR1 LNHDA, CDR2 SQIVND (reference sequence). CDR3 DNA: TGTGCCAGTAGTATTCTAAGCGGGAGGACTTCCTACAATGAGCAGTTCTTC. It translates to CASSILSGRTSYNEQFF.

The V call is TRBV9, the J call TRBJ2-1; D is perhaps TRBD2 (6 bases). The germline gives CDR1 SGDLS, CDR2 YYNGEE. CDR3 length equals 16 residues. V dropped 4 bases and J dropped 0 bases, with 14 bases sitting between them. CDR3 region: CASSPPSTSSYNEQFF. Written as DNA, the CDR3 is TGTGCCAGCAGCCCCCCCTCGACTAGCTCCTACAATGAGCAGTTCTTC.

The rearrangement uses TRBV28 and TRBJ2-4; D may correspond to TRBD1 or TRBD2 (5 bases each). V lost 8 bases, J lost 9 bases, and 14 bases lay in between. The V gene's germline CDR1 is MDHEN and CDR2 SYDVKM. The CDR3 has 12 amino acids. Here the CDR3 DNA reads TGTGCCAGCCTCGAGGGGTATAGCATTCAGTACTTC. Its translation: CASLEGYSIQYF.

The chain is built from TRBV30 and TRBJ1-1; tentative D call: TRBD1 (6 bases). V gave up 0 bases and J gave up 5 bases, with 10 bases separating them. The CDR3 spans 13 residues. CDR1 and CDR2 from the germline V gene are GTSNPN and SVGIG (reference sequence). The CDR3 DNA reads TGTGCCTGGAGTGTGTCAGGGGAGACTGAAGCTTTCTTT. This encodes CAWSVSGETEAFF. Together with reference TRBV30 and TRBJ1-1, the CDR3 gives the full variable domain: SQTIHQWPATLVQPVGSPLSLECTVEGTSNPNLYWYRQAAGRGLQLLFYSVGIGQISSEVPQNLSASRPQDRQFILSSKKLLLSDSGFYLCAWSVSGETEAFFGQGTRLTVV.

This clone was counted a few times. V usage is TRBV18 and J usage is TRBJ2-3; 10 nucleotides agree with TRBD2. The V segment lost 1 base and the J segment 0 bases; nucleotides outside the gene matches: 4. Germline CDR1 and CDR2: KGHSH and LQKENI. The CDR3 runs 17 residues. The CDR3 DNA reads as TGTGCCAGCTCACCACAGAGCGGGGGGGTTAGCACAGATACGCAGTATTTT. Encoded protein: CASSPQSGGVSTDTQYF.

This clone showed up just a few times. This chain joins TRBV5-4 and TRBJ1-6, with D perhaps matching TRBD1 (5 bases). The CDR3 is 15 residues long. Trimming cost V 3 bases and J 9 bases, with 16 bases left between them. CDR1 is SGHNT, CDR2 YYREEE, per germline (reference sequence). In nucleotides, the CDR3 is TGTGCCAGCAGCTGGAGTGGGGCAGTTTTTTCACCCCTCCACTTT. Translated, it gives CASSWSGAVFSPLHF.

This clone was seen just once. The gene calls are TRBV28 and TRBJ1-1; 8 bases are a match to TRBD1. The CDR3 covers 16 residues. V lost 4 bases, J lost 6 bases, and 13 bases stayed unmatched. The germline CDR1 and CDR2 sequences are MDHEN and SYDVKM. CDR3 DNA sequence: TGTGCCAGCAGTTCTCGGACAGGGACAACGGGGGCTGAAGCTTTCTTT. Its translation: CASSSRTGTTGAEAFF.

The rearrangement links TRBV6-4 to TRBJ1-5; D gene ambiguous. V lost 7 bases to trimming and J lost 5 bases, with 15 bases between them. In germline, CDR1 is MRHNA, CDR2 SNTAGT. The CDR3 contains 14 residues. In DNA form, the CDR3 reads TGTGCCAGCATCTTCCATGTGGGCTATCAGCCCCAGCATTTT. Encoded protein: CASIFHVGYQPQHF.

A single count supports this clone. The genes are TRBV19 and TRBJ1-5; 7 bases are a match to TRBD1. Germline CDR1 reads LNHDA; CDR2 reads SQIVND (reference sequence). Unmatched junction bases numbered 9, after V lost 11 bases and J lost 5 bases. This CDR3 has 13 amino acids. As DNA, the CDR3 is TGTGCCGCAGGGGGTGTATTCGATCAGCCCCAGCATTTT. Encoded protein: CAAGGVFDQPQHF.

In DNA, the CDR3 is TGTGCCAGCAGTGAACAGGGCAGCAACGAGCAGTACTTC. Translation: CASSEQGSNEQYF. This chain joins TRBV6-5 and TRBJ2-7; D may be TRBD1 (6 bases). The ends were cut back, 5 bases at V and 5 bases at J, with 13 bases in the middle. CDR3 size: 13 residues. The germline V gene encodes CDR1 MNHEY and CDR2 SVGAGI.